What follows are 9 T cell receptor beta chains derived from one specimen sequenced in a study of T cell repertoires in cytomegalovirus infection. TCRdb re-called the reads through MiXCR, storing one row per CDR3 protein. The sample shows more than 350,000 distinct CDR3 sequences, approximately 31% of them seen only once. The sample comprised PBMCs. These receptors were obtained from a human donor in good health (CMV status not recorded). Some clones in this sample may be carry-over from other donors' samples.

This clonotype was seen more than once but under ten times. The rearrangement joins TRBV6-5 to TRBJ1-2, with unresolved D. V was clipped by 2 bases and J by 2 bases, with 9 bases between them. CDR1 is MNHEY, CDR2 SVGAGI, per germline. This CDR3 has 14 residues. CDR3 in amino acids: CASSYGRINYGYTF. The CDR3 DNA sequence: TGTGCCAGCAGTTACGGCAGGATAAACTATGGCTACACCTTC.

This chain links TRBV2 with TRBJ2-1; maybe TRBD2 (5 bases). The V end was cut by 8 bases, the J end by 10 bases, with 12 bases between. Germline V lookup: CDR1 SNHLY, CDR2 FYNNEI. This CDR3 is 11 amino acids long. The CDR3 loop is CASEGRKEQFF. CDR3 bases: TGTGCCAGCGAGGGTAGGAAGGAGCAGTTCTTC.

This CDR3 reads CASSKNADREAFF. The DNA of the CDR3 is TGTGCCAGTAGCAAAAACGCGGACAGAGAAGCTTTCTTT. This chain connects TRBV19 to TRBJ1-1; TRBD1 is a possible D gene (6 bases). Germline CDR1 reads LNHDA; CDR2 reads SQIVND (reference sequence). This CDR3 contains 13 residues. Trimming removed 6 bases from V and 8 bases from J, with 16 bases in between.

A note on this clonotype: A much larger clone sits a single nucleotide away, making a read error possible. The chain recombines TRBV12-3 or TRBV12-4 with TRBJ2-5, with D tentatively TRBD2 (6 bases). The CDR3 has 14 residues. V was shortened by 1 base and J by 5 bases, with 11 bases between the two germline ends. CDR3 DNA sequence: TGTGCCAGCAGTTTAGGGTCTAGCGTGGAGACCCAGTACTTC. It is translated as CASSLGSSVETQYF.

This clonotype was picked up a small number of times. The chain combines TRBV15 with TRBJ2-2; 8 bases are a match to TRBD1. The CDR3 covers 15 residues. V dropped 8 bases and J dropped 3; count of bases not matched to a gene: 8. Germline V lookup: CDR1 LNHNV, CDR2 YYDKDF (reference sequence). DNA for the CDR3: TGTGCCACCCGCCCCGGGACAGGCGACACCGGGGAGCTGTTTTTT. Translated: CATRPGTGDTGELFF. The full variable domain, rest sourced from reference TRBV15 and TRBJ2-2, is DAMVIQNPRYQVTQFGKPVTLSCSQTLNHNVMYWYQQKSSQAPKLLFHYYDKDFNNEADTPDNFQSRRPNTSFCFLDIRSPGLGDTAMYLCATRPGTGDTGELFFGEGSRLTVL.

This clonotype showed up just a few times. The chain employs TRBV7-9 and TRBJ2-2; 8 bases are shared with TRBD1. The CDR3 runs to 17 residues. V lost 4 bases, J lost 3 bases, and 10 bases stayed unmatched. Germline loops: CDR1 SEHNR, CDR2 FQNEAQ (reference sequence). The CDR3 spells CASSSLTGTGDTGELFF. CDR3 nucleotides: TGTGCCAGCAGCTCCTTAACCGGGACAGGCGACACCGGGGAGCTGTTTTTT. The whole variable domain, remainder taken from reference TRBV7-9 and TRBJ2-2, is DTGVSQNPRHKITKRGQNVTFRCDPISEHNRLYWYRQTLGQGPEFLTYFQNEAQLEKSRLLSDRFSAERPKGSFSTLEIQRTEQGDSAMYLCASSSLTGTGDTGELFFGEGSRLTVL.

This chain links TRBV6-1 with TRBJ1-6; 8 nucleotides match TRBD1. Germline CDR1 is MNHNS and CDR2 is SASEGT. The CDR3 totals 16 residues. V lost 3 bases, J lost 5 bases, and 6 bases stayed unmatched. CDR3 in DNA: TGTGCCAGCAGTGACGCAGGACAGGGAAATAATTCACCCCTCCACTTT. As protein: CASSDAGQGNNSPLHF.

The chain has TRBV28 and TRBJ1-1; TRBD1 aligns across 8 bases. The germline V gene has CDR1 MDHEN and CDR2 SYDVKM. V trimming: 7 bases; J trimming: 3 bases; junction bases outside the gene matches: 7. The CDR3 covers 14 residues. This chain's CDR3 is CASTLTGVDTEAFF. Here the CDR3 DNA reads TGTGCCAGCACCCTGACAGGGGTAGACACTGAAGCTTTCTTT.

This clonotype was seen ten or more times. V usage is TRBV19 and J usage is TRBJ2-5, with 8 positions matching TRBD2. Per the germline V gene, CDR1 is LNHDA and CDR2 is SQIVND (reference sequence). Trimming cost V 3 bases and J 3 bases; bases outside gene matches: 6. The CDR3 consists of 15 residues. CDR3 nucleotides: TGTGCCAGTAGTATCGGGCGGGGGGATAAAGAGACCCAGTACTTC. Amino acid sequence: CASSIGRGDKETQYF.